This T cell receptor (beta chain) was recorded in a study of cytomegalovirus exposure and HLA in healthy donors (dated by TCRdb to about 2017). About the investigation overall: An earlier analysis of several hundred of the donors reported about 250 Gb of sequence data and around 110 million unique TCR beta sequences from 150 million to 200 million T cells. About 280 gigabases of sequencing data and roughly 80 million unique TCR sequences made up an early release that covered approximately 650 HLA-typed donors. The genetic ancestry cluster associated with self-reported Caucasian donors included over 65% of the roughly 380 genotyped donors. The study was designed to test whether signatures of past pathogen exposure could be identified by cataloging public T cell receptors. The study profiled the T cell repertoires of under 850 subjects by immunosequencing and related them to cytomegalovirus serostatus. Along with the roughly 670-subject first cohort, a separate validation cohort of around 120 different subjects was used. High-throughput TCR immunosequencing, statistical association of individual TCRs with disease status, and machine learning were combined to predict cytomegalovirus infection status. A later analysis re-examined previously published TCR beta repertoires from just over 650 donors and added high-resolution HLA genotyping to investigate patterns of TCR occurrence. In the later analysis, no new phenotypic data were used to find candidate immune exposures; instead, reliance was placed on TCR beta sequences and their occurrence across donors. An earlier analysis of 587 of the donors used high-throughput TCR beta sequencing to judge whether each TCR beta V gene segment behaved as functional or pseudogenic. Donor age, sex, ethnicity and CMV serostatus were compiled together with the repertoire data. A later genetic analysis took genome-wide SNP genotypes for about 55% of the 666 donors and used that subset as a discovery cohort. All discovery cohort repertoires had been generated using a single sequencing platform. Class I and class II HLA loci were covered by the typing at four-digit resolution. The number of donors typed differed by locus, with roughly 629-640 for A, B, C, DRB1 and DQB1, 522 for DQA1, 600 to 610 for DPA1, and roughly 450 for DPB1. Because of strong linkage in the cohort, 5 or 6 DR-DQ haplotypes were treated as single units for association and clustering. On average, 235,054 unique TCR beta nucleotide sequences were sequenced per donor among 300 to 500 genotyped donors of the cohort, with about 19% of those sequences being non-productive.

The full study reports these points: The presence/absence analyses assumed that sequencing depth was roughly uniform across donors, and that assumption may not be true. The 87-base-pair reads could not distinguish some IMGT-functional V segments, including TRBV6-2 and TRBV6-3, so those segments were excluded. When HLA alleles, especially DR and DQ, strongly co-occurred, attributing TCR associations to individual alleles was difficult. According to a later analysis, parvovirus B19, influenza, CMV and Epstein-Barr virus appeared linked to several top co-occurrence clusters. Compared with equally common non-associated chains, HLA-associated TCR beta chains in a later analysis were more clonally expanded and had lower generation probabilities. According to the authors, the approach could potentially be generalized to other disease states and immunological phenotypes. In this cohort, only TCR beta chains were sequenced, and detectable features were limited by the absence of alpha or paired-chain data. Because some donors lacked HLA typing at each locus, the association tests relied only on the typed subset. Broadly in line with IMGT annotations, most TCR beta V segments showed up in productive rearrangements about 87% or about 30% of the time in an earlier analysis of under 700 of the donors. Compared with the roughly 670-donor mean, donors in an Asian-associated ancestry cluster had fewer N-insertions in productive TCRs, according to a later genetic analysis. A total of roughly 160 TCR beta chains were listed by the study as associated with cytomegalovirus. A later genetic analysis associated a missense DCLRE1C variant with V-gene and J-gene trimming of TCR beta chains, and an independent cohort replicated the association. The classifier was reported to diagnose cytomegalovirus status with high specificity and sensitivity in both the original cohort and the validation cohort. Correlated functional status among segregating V segments might be attributable to linkage disequilibrium, but an unknown experimental factor could not be ruled out. A later analysis found that most CMV-associated TCR beta chains appeared HLA-restricted, with HLA associations seemingly driven largely by CMV exposure. In vitro tests confirmed that a few of the cytomegalovirus-associated TCR beta chains recognize cytomegalovirus antigens. The earlier analysis of nearly 600 of the donors excluded fewer than 20 rarely observed V segments, including chromosome 9 orphons, because counts were too low. Most TCR sequences were observed very rarely across donors, whereas some public TCRs were present in many individuals. At a false discovery rate of 0.05, a later analysis linked 15,000 to 20,000 TCR beta sequences to specific HLA alleles. Immune exposure information for the cohort was limited to CMV serostatus. In a later analysis, TCR association rates were found to vary across HLA loci, with the most associated TCRs seen for DRB1 alleles and the fewest for HLA-C alleles. A further reported finding was that TCR beta sequences accurately predicted the HLA-A and HLA-B alleles for most subjects in the first cohort. The sequencing pipeline was judged likely to have produced a cluster of highly shared sequence variants as a technical artifact.

There are 12 amino acids in the CDR3, from cysteine to phenylalanine inclusive. CDR3 DNA is the only sequence kept; it has 36 bases, read in frame from the first base. V was cut back by 3 bases and J by 5 bases, leaving a gap of 5 bases between them. CDR1 SEHNR and CDR2 FQNEAQ were looked up in the germline V gene (reference sequence). Note on this clone: Its antigen is unknown. One base away there is no much larger clone; base qualities are not given. In the same sample, other DNA sequences code for this CDR3.

The library was produced with the immunoSEQ multiplex PCR assay. The multiplex PCR relied on a mix of 60 forward primers for TCR Vbeta segments and 13 reverse primers for TCR Jbeta segments. The CDR3 region of rearranged TCR beta genes was amplified from genomic DNA by a multiplex PCR assay. On the Illumina HiSeq System, the amplified TCR beta libraries were sequenced as 87-base-pair reads. Per the source publication's procedure: A later analysis counted about 80 million unique TCR beta chains across the 550 to 750 repertoires, and 9.5 million to 11 million of these chains were shared by at least two donors. To remove PCR and sequencing errors, raw reads were error-corrected and collapsed into unique sequences using a nearest-neighbor algorithm that merged closely related sequences. Alignment of CDR3 sequences to IMGT reference sequences was used to assign V, D and J gene segments. Each retained sequence needed at least a six-nucleotide match to both a V gene segment and a J gene segment. Rearrangements were classified as productive when the CDR3 lacked stop codons and remained in frame with V and J, and all other rearrangements were classified as non-productive. Following IMGT convention, CDR3 was defined as the stretch from the second conserved V-encoded cysteine up to the conserved J-encoded phenylalanine. The earlier analysis of fewer than 750 of the donors excluded sequences that lacked an unambiguous match to a single V gene segment. In an earlier analysis of around 600 of the donors, V segments were called functional above 56.7% productive rearrangements and were called segregating when the between-donor standard deviation exceeded 5%. A statistical classification framework was built to diagnose cytomegalovirus status from the catalog of TCR beta chain sequences. In a later analysis, V and J genes were assigned by comparing TCR nucleotide sequences against IMGT/GENE-DB human TR gene sequences. The TCRdist pipeline was used in a later analysis to assign CDR3 sequences and most-parsimonious VDJ recombination scenarios. In a later analysis, each TCR beta chain was defined by its CDR3 amino acid sequence together with its V-gene family, and reads without a unique V-gene family were excluded. To address suspected cross-contamination and a sequencing artifact, a later analysis removed 592 highly shared, low-generation-probability nucleotide sequences. In a later analysis, a clonal expansion index was calculated for each public chain from normalized within-repertoire ranks of inferred template counts. In a later analysis, generation probabilities were computed with a VDJ recombination model fitted to out-of-frame rearrangements, and the resulting probabilities were checked against IGoR. Hypergeometric tests were used in a later analysis to score TCR-TCR, TCR-HLA and TCR-CMV co-occurrence, with a repertoire-size bias correction applied to the TCR pairs. In a later analysis, false discovery rates were estimated by permuting HLA or CMV assignments 20 times. A later analysis grouped co-occurring TCRs with DBSCAN, adding TCRdist sequence similarity when clustering within HLA-allele-positive subsets. Repertoires with fewer than 30,000 or more than 120,000 public chains were left out of co-occurrence clustering, as were five repertoires with anomalous nucleotide sharing. TCRdb's version of the immuneACCESS table is confined to in-frame rearrangements and falls short of the full clone set. An unresolved V gene accounts for under half of the shortfall where checked; the remainder is of unknown origin. V and J calls and clone size are copied from that table; D and trimming were computed from the DNA. Present in this sample are 100,000 to 150,000 clones, around 74% of which were seen just once. The top ten clones comprise roughly 6% of the sample.

The cohort consisted of fewer than 700 healthy bone marrow donors. At the time of sampling, every cohort member was nominally healthy, though immune exposures that went unrecorded were likely present. The donor tested CMV seropositive, placing the donor among the 310 or so seropositive members of the cohort. A peripheral blood sample was provided by each donor, and peripheral blood mononuclear cells were used for TCR beta sequencing. Genomic DNA extraction from the blood cell samples was performed with the Qiagen DNeasy Blood Extraction Kit. Material for sequencing was PBMCs. The origin of this receptor is a woman aged 45-65 years in good health and CMV-seropositive. The chain is made from TRBV7-9 and TRBJ2-1; TRBD1 is perhaps the D gene, given 5 matching bases. The CDR3 protein is CASSLTDNEQFF. The nucleotide sequence is TGTGCCAGCAGCTTGACAGACAATGAGCAGTTCTTC.